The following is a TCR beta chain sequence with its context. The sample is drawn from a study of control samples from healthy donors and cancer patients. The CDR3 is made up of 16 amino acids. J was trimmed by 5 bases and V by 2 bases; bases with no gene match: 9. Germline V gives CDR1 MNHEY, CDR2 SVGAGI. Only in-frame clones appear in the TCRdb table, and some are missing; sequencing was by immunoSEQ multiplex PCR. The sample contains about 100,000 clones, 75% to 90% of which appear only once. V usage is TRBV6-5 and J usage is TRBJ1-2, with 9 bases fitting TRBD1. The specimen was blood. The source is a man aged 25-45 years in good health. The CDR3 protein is CASSYVGTGKEYGYTF. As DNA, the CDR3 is TGTGCCAGCAGTTACGTCGGGACAGGGAAGGAATATGGCTACACCTTC.